The clone carrying this T cell receptor beta chain was counted at least ten times. Other malignancies, prior chemotherapy and prior radiotherapy were absent in all patients, each of whom was node-negative on CT and PET/CT. This CDR3 has 15 residues. Trimming stripped 6 bases from V and 0 bases from J, with 12 bases between. Genomic DNA was the source, and TCR beta CDR3 was amplified from it by two-round multiplex PCR. Used in first-round PCR were primers specific to each TRBV and TRBJ gene. TCRdb passed the multiplex PCR reads through MiXCR, listing each CDR3 protein once. The top ten hold roughly 30% of the sample, which has fewer than 25,000 distinct CDR3 sequences, roughly 47% seen once. The data are from a study of prognosis after radiotherapy for stage I lung cancer. Overall study context: Patients (approximately 12 men, five or six women) were aged roughly 50 to 84, median about 70 years. No patients got concurrent therapy with stereotactic body radiotherapy.

The clonotype comes from a donor aged 50 or older with non-small cell lung cancer. The sample here was PBMCs, taken before or after stereotactic body radiation therapy (not recorded which). The chain recombines TRBV12-3 or TRBV12-4 with TRBJ1-5; no reliable D call. The chain's CDR3 is CASRWCSYSNQPQHF. The CDR3 nucleotides are TGTGCCAGCAGATGGTGTAGTTATAGCAATCAGCCCCAGCATTTT.